The clone carrying this T cell receptor beta chain was observed many times. Its antigen is not identified. The V gene's germline CDR1 is DFQATT and CDR2 SNEGSKA (reference sequence). The J segment lost 2 bases and the V segment lost 1 base, leaving 5 bases of the junction unmatched. The CDR3 length is 15 residues. In TCRdb, the RT-PCR reads were re-called with MiXCR into one record per CDR3 protein. The sample consists of around 490,000 distinct CDR3 sequences, under 9% of them appearing once. The record originates from a study of response to subunit inactivated influenza vaccine. Overall study findings and caveats: It was the authors' suggestion that each seasonal influenza vaccination recruits few new T cells.

This clonotype originated in a man in his fifties or sixties who received an inactivated influenza vaccine. The chain employs TRBV20-1 and TRBJ2-7; TRBD2 matches 10 bases. Sample: PBMCs from blood, taken about 23 months after vaccination. CDR3 bases: TGCAGTGCTAGAGGCCTAGCGGGAGATCCCTACGAGCAGTACTTC. Encoded protein: CSARGLAGDPYEQYF.